The entry below describes one TCR beta chain. V was trimmed by 0 bases and J by 3 bases, leaving 15 bases between them. This CDR3 region has 15 residues. Germline CDR1 reads GTSNPN; CDR2 reads SVGIG (reference sequence). Measured with immunoSEQ multiplex PCR; TCRdb has only the in-frame clones, and not every one. Of 100,000 to 150,000 clones in the sample, approximately 86% were seen once. The data derive from a study of blood T cell repertoires in COVID-19. Study overall: Sources were T cells, B-cell-depleted T cells, or PBMCs; the material itself was cDNA or gDNA.

While infection was still active, Seattle patients were enrolled and then followed longitudinally. Sample: peripheral blood. This chain connects TRBV30 to TRBJ2-7; no definite D call. This receptor was obtained from a woman in her 70s with COVID-19, enrolled during active disease. The CDR3 loop is CAWSVGWRHGYEQYF. The CDR3 DNA is TGTGCCTGGAGTGTTGGTTGGCGACATGGCTACGAGCAGTACTTC.